Listed below are T cell receptor beta chains from one sample, sequenced in a study of blood T cell repertoires in COVID-19. The repertoire was sequenced with immunoSEQ multiplex PCR; TCRdb's copy has only in-frame clones and lacks some. The table shows roughly 300,000 clones, with nearly 90% occurring only once. The sequenced sample consisted of PBMCs or T cells enriched from blood (not recorded which). The source is a woman in her thirties who had recovered from COVID-19. CDR3s include the opening cysteine and the closing phenylalanine or tryptophan.

>TRBJ2-1|TRBV2
CASSENGLADLSYNEQFF
>TRBJ2-1|TRBV19
CASRGLASNEQFF
>TRBJ2-5|TRBV30
CAWSAGTGGGETQYF
>TRBJ1-2|TRBV6-5
CASSYPGSVDGYTF
>TRBJ2-3|TRBV7-3
CASSFTGGTDTQYF
>TRBJ2-1|TRBV5-4
CASSFGRGTYNEQFF
>TRBJ1-5|TRBV10-3
CAISEGVDQPQHF
>TRBJ2-7|TRBV6-2/TRBV6-3
CASSLQGAQPYEQYF
>TRBJ2-2|TRBV5-5
CASSLIAGANTGELFF
>TRBJ2-1|TRBV6-5
CATHGGSSYNEQFF
>TRBJ2-7|TRBV14
CASSQRGRGLEQYF